This T cell receptor beta chain was recovered during a study of cytomegalovirus exposure and HLA in healthy donors. Findings and caveats of the study: Later analysis identified some 16,000 TCR beta sequences associated with HLA alleles, using a false discovery rate threshold of 0.05.

The CDR3 runs 16 residues. J gave up 5 bases and V 4 bases, and 12 bases lay outside the gene matches. In germline, CDR1 is PRHDT, CDR2 FYEKMQ (reference sequence). PCR was performed using 60 Vbeta and 13 Jbeta primers. The protocol was immunoSEQ multiplex PCR, while the TCRdb copy is restricted to in-frame clones and leaves out a portion. Among over 90,000 clones listed, roughly 80% were seen once. Remarks on this clone: The antigen is not known.

This clonotype was obtained from a man aged 50-59 years in good health and CMV-seropositive. Sequenced sample: PBMCs. This chain joins TRBV13 and TRBJ2-7, with TRBD2 matching over 9 bases. The CDR3 loop is CASSSLLAGGRNEQYF. CDR3 in DNA: TGTGCCAGCAGCTCTCTTCTGGCGGGAGGGCGAAACGAGCAGTACTTC.